This T cell receptor (beta chain) was documented in a study of shared clonotypes between healthy human individuals. Findings and limits, study-wide: Non-shared clonotypes displayed generation probabilities falling below those of clonotypes present in all four donors.

TCRdb's copy holds only in-frame clones and misses some; the assay was immunoSEQ multiplex PCR. The table records about 120,000 clones, roughly 70% of them present only once. A word on this clone: Its antigen is currently unknown.

The germline V gene encodes CDR1 LGHNA and CDR2 YNFKEQ. CDR3 length: 14 amino acids. V dropped 1 base and J dropped 4 bases, with 8 bases sitting between them. The genes are TRBV4-2 and TRBJ2-1; D possibly corresponds to TRBD1 (5 bases). The sequence derives from a woman aged 25 to 39 in good health. Material: memory CD8+ T cells sorted from blood. Subset meaning: CD45RO+ cells pooled with CCR7-negative TemRA cells. CDR3 DNA sequence: TGTGCCAGCAGCCAAGTAAAGGGGTACAATGAGCAGTTCTTC. Protein: CASSQVKGYNEQFF.